The 3 T cell receptor beta chains listed next were all sequenced from one sample in a study of cytomegalovirus exposure and HLA in healthy donors. The PCR made use of 60 Vbeta and 13 Jbeta primers. This table comes from immunoSEQ multiplex PCR, and its TCRdb copy is limited to in-frame clones, with some not included. Seen here are 310,000 or so clones, 80% to 90% observed once, and the top ten hold approximately 2.4%. The sequenced material came from PBMCs. These receptors originate from a woman under 30 in good health and CMV-seronegative.

This chain connects TRBV5-5 to TRBJ1-2; D uncertain. V shed 4 bases and J shed 1 base, with 11 bases lying between them. This CDR3 has 14 residues. Looked up from germline, CDR1 is SGHKS and CDR2 is YYEKEE (reference sequence). The CDR3 region is CASSRGGFNYGYTF. In DNA form, the CDR3 reads TGTGCCAGCAGCCGGGGAGGGTTTAACTATGGCTACACCTTC.

This chain connects TRBV5-8 to TRBJ2-7, with 8 nucleotides matching TRBD2. V trimming: 5 bases; J trimming: 2 bases; junction bases outside the gene matches: 12. The CDR3 length is 16 residues. CDR1 and CDR2 from the germline V gene are SGHTS and YDEGEE. CDR3 DNA sequence: TGTGCCAGCAGACCCCTTGGCTCGGGGGGGACCTACGAGCAGTACTTC. Translated: CASRPLGSGGTYEQYF.

A remark on this clone: At the DNA level, this CDR3 is encoded by other sequences in the same sample as well. The chain is built from TRBV5-6 and TRBJ1-1, with D possibly matching TRBD1 (6 bases). CDR3 length: 19 residues. Germline loops: CDR1 SGHDT, CDR2 YYEEEE. V dropped 3 bases and J dropped 0 bases, with 24 bases sitting between them. The CDR3 loop is CASSSLRLQGTMLNTEAFF. CDR3 in DNA: TGTGCCAGCAGCTCCCTTCGATTGCAGGGGACGATGTTGAACACTGAAGCTTTCTTT.